This note documents a single T cell receptor (beta chain) sequence. This specimen comes from a study of CD8 T cells in Susac syndrome. The CD8+ and CD4+ T cells were negatively isolated, with the TEMRA cells enriched by FACS. Reverse transcription of about 0.5 to 1 ug RNA was carried out with random hexamers. TCR beta CDR3 was amplified by immunoSEQ multiplex PCR. This amplification extended across 54 Vbeta and 13 Jbeta segments. One entry per CDR3 protein, called by TCRdb with MiXCR from the immunoSEQ multiplex PCR reads. The sample consists of about 130,000 distinct CDR3 sequences, approximately 89% of them appearing once. The CDR3 spans 13 residues. V was shortened by 7 bases and J by 7 bases, with 16 bases between the two germline ends.

Sequenced material: CD8+ T cells from PBMCs. This receptor was obtained from a human donor with multiple sclerosis. This chain connects TRBV23-1 to TRBJ1-2, with a possible D match to TRBD1 (6 bases). TRBV23-1 is placed among ORFs of uncertain function. CDR3 region: CASTSQGGVGYTF. CDR3 nucleotides: TGCGCCAGCACCTCACAGGGAGGGGTTGGCTACACCTTC.